Sequencing of this TCR beta chain was carried out in a study of cytomegalovirus exposure and HLA in healthy donors. As concerns this clone: Antigen: not known.

The PCR employed 60 Vbeta primers together with 13 Jbeta primers. Original analysis: Unique TCR beta chains totaled some 81 million in a later count, with around 10 million of them shared. Sequenced by immunoSEQ multiplex PCR; TCRdb stores in-frame clones only, minus some. V, J and clone size reflect that table, while D and trimming were determined from the DNA. The sample shows 200,000 to 250,000 clones, more than 75% of them seen only once. Trimming removed 4 bases from V and 9 bases from J; junction bases left unmatched: 15. The CDR3 loop spans 15 amino acids. Per germline, CDR1 MGHRA and CDR2 YSYEKL. Findings of the study overall: Later genetic work tied a missense DCLRE1C variant to beta-chain V and J trimming.

The chain combines TRBV4-1 with TRBJ2-7; TRBD2 matches at 7 bases. The receptor's source is a human donor in good health. The sequencing sample was made of PBMCs. The DNA for the CDR3 is TGCGCCAGCAGCCGGGGGGAGGGCCCGTTGTTAGTGCAGTACTTC. Translated: CASSRGEGPLLVQYF.